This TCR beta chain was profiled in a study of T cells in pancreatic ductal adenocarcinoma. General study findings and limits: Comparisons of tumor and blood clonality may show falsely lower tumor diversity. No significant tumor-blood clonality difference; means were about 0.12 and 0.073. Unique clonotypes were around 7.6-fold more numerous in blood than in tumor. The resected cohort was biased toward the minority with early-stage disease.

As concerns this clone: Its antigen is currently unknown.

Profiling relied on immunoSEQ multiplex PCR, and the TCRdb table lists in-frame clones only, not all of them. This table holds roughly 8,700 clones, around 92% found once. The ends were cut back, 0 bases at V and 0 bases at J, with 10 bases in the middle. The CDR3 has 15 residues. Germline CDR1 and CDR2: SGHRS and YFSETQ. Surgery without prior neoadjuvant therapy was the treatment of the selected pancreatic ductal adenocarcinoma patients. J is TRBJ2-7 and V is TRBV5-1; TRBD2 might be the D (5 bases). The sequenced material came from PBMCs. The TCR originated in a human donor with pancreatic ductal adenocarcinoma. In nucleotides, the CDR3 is TGCGCCAGCAGCTTGGAGGGAGCTACCTCCTACGAGCAGTACTTC. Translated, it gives CASSLEGATSYEQYF.